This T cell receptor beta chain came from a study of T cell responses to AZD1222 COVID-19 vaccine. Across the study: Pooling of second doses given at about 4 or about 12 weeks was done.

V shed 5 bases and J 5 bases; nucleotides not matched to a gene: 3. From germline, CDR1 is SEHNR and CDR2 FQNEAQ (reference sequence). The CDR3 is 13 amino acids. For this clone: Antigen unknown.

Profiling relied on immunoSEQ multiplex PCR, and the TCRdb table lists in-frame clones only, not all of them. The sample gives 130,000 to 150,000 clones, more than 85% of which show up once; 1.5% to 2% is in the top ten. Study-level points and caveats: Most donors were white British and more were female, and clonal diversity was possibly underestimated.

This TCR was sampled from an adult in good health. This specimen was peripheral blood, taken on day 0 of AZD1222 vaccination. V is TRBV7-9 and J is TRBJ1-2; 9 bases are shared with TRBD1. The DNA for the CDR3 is TGTGCCAGCAGCCAGGGACAGGGATATGGCTACACCTTC. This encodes CASSQGQGYGYTF.